Each of the 14 T cell receptor beta chains below was sequenced from the same sample in a study of T cell changes during pregnancy in multiple sclerosis. Measured with immunoSEQ multiplex PCR; TCRdb has only the in-frame clones, and not every one. This sample has 45,000 to 70,000 clones; roughly 92% occur once, and the top ten carry 2.5% to 3.5%. The sample consisted of peripheral blood, taken in the third trimester of pregnancy. The receptors here all came from a female donor in good health, enrolled as a control in a pregnancy study.

This clone was counted once. The chain joins TRBV10-1 to TRBJ2-3; 8 nucleotides agree with TRBD2. The CDR3 spans 15 residues. Unmatched junction bases numbered 6, after V lost 3 bases and J lost 4 bases. From germline, CDR1 is WNHNN and CDR2 SYGVQD (reference sequence). CDR3 sequence reads: CASSDKAGDPDTQYF. DNA for the CDR3: TGCGCCAGCAGTGACAAAGCGGGAGACCCAGATACGCAGTATTTT.

The chain joins TRBV11-2 to TRBJ1-1; the D gene is possibly TRBD1 (5 bases). Trimming removed 2 bases from V and 5 bases from J, with 12 bases in between. The CDR3 spans 14 residues. Per germline, CDR1 SGHAT and CDR2 FQNNGV. CDR3 coding DNA: TGTGCCAGCAGCTTAAGCCAGGGAGGGACTGAAGCTTTCTTT. Its protein is CASSLSQGGTEAFF.

The chain carries TRBV7-8 and TRBJ2-1; 14 nucleotides agree with TRBD2. V gave up 4 bases and J gave up 8 bases; unmatched junction bases: 10. From germline, CDR1 is SGHVS and CDR2 FQNEAQ. This CDR3 region has 17 residues. The CDR3, as DNA: TGTGCCAGCAGCTCTAAGCGGACTAGCGGGAGGAAGGATGAGCAGTTCTTC. Translated: CASSSKRTSGRKDEQFF.

The J gene is TRBJ2-1, the V gene TRBV7-6; perhaps TRBD2 as D (6 bases). Germline V gene sequence: CDR1 SGHVS, CDR2 FNYEAQ. CDR3 length: 16 amino acids. Trimming took 1 base from V and 4 from J, leaving 14 bases between them. The CDR3 protein is CASSLEVAAAYNEQFF. The CDR3 DNA is TGTGCCAGCAGCTTAGAGGTAGCGGCAGCTTACAATGAGCAGTTCTTC.

This clone was counted once. V gene TRBV9 combines with J gene TRBJ2-1; 7 nucleotides line up with TRBD2. V lost 3 bases and J lost 7; bases outside the gene matches: 7. CDR3 length: 14 amino acids. The germline CDR1 and CDR2 sequences are SGDLS and YYNGEE. The CDR3 DNA follows: TGTGCCAGCAGCGAGGGCGGGAGTGCGAATGAGCAGTTCTTC. It yields the protein CASSEGGSANEQFF.

This clone was observed once. The chain couples TRBV27 to TRBJ2-3; tentative D call: TRBD2 (6 bases). Germline CDR1 MNHEY, CDR2 SMNVEV (reference sequence). V was shortened by 8 bases and J by 1 base, with 16 bases between the two germline ends. CDR3 size: 15 residues. For the CDR3, the DNA is TGTGCCAGCCAGCTCTTGGGGAGGCGCACAGATACGCAGTATTTT. It is translated as CASQLLGRRTDTQYF.

The V and J genes are TRBV7-8 and TRBJ2-5; D perhaps matches TRBD2 (6 bases). The CDR3 consists of 14 residues. Germline CDR1 and CDR2: SGHVS and FQNEAQ. Trimming pared 5 bases from V and 1 base from J, leaving 11 bases between. This CDR3 is CASSLRGIQETQYF. DNA for the CDR3: TGTGCCAGCAGCCTTCGGGGGATCCAAGAGACCCAGTACTTC.

V usage is TRBV7-6 and J usage is TRBJ1-1; 7 positions match TRBD1. With V trimmed by 4 bases and J by 4 bases, 3 bases remained unmatched. The V gene's germline CDR1 is SGHVS and CDR2 FNYEAQ. This CDR3 comprises 13 residues. The DNA for the CDR3 is TGTGCCAGCAGCTCCGACAGGGCCACTGAAGCTTTCTTT. Translating gives CASSSDRATEAFF.

The chain combines TRBV19 with TRBJ2-7; no clear D. The V and J ends lost 1 base and 0 bases respectively, with 7 bases between them. Germline V gene sequence: CDR1 LNHDA, CDR2 SQIVND (reference sequence). The CDR3 extends over 14 amino acids. The CDR3 nucleotides are TGTGCCAGTAGTATAGGCGGCACCTCCTACGAGCAGTACTTC. Translating it yields CASSIGGTSYEQYF.

V is TRBV2 and J is TRBJ1-2, with 12 bases that match TRBD1. V dropped 8 bases and J dropped 6; count of bases not matched to a gene: 7. CDR1 and CDR2 from the germline V gene are SNHLY and FYNNEI. The CDR3 contains 14 residues. CDR3 sequence reads: CASWGTGGWNGYTF. CDR3 DNA: TGTGCCAGCTGGGGGACAGGGGGCTGGAATGGCTACACCTTC.

The rearrangement uses TRBV4-3 and TRBJ2-7, with D tentatively TRBD1 (5 bases). The germline gives CDR1 LGHNA, CDR2 YSLEER. V lost 0 bases to trimming and J lost 1 base, with 10 bases between them. This CDR3 is built from 15 residues. The CDR3 DNA sequence: TGCGCCAGCAGCCAAGAAGCCCACAGGTCCTACGAGCAGTACTTC. Amino acids: CASSQEAHRSYEQYF.

The CDR3 DNA reads TGTGCCAGCTCACCGTCCTTCAATCAGCCCCAGCATTTT. Protein sequence: CASSPSFNQPQHF. The chain uses TRBV18 and TRBJ1-5; D is uncertain. Trimming cost V 3 bases and J 3 bases, with 6 bases left between them. Germline V CDR1 and CDR2: KGHSH, LQKENI. This CDR3 region has 13 residues.

The chain is built from TRBV7-2 and TRBJ2-7; 11 nucleotides line up with TRBD2. After removal of 5 bases from V and 9 bases from J, the junction contained 12 bases not matched to a gene. This CDR3 is built from 15 residues. From germline, CDR1 is SGHTA and CDR2 FQGNSA. The CDR3 is CASSLGTSGSIVQYF. Here the CDR3 DNA reads TGTGCCAGCAGCCTCGGGACTAGCGGAAGCATCGTGCAGTACTTC.

The gene calls are TRBV28 and TRBJ2-2; 9 nucleotides match TRBD1. The CDR3 runs to 18 residues. After removal of 3 bases from V and 4 bases from J, the junction contained 12 bases not matched to a gene. Germline assignment: CDR1 MDHEN and CDR2 SYDVKM. CDR3 sequence (DNA): TGTGCCAGCAGTTTGGGGCCGGGACAGGGTCAGGGCACCGGGGAGCTGTTTTTT. As protein: CASSLGPGQGQGTGELFF.